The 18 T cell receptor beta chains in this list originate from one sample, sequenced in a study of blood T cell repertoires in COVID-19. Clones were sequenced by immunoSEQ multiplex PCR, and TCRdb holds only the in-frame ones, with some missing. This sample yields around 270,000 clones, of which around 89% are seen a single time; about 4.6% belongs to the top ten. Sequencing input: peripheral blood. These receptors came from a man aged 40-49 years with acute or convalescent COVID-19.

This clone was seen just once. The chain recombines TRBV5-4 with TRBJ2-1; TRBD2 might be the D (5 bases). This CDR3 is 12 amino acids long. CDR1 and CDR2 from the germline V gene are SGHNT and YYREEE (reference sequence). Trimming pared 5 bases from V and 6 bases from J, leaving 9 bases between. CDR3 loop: CASREVGNEQFF. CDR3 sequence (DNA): TGTGCCAGCAGGGAGGTGGGCAATGAGCAGTTCTTC.

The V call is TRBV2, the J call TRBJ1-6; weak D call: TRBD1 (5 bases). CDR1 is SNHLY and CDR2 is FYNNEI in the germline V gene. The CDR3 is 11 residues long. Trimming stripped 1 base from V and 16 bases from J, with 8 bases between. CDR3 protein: CASSEGDSLHF. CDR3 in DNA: TGTGCCAGCAGTGAAGGAGACAGTCTCCACTTT.

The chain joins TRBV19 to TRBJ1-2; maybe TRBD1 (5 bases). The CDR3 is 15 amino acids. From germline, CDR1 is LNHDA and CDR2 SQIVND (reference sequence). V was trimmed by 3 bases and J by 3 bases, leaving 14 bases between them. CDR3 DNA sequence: TGTGCCAGTAGTATTCGCCACGGGGGGGACTATGGCTACACCTTC. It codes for CASSIRHGGDYGYTF.

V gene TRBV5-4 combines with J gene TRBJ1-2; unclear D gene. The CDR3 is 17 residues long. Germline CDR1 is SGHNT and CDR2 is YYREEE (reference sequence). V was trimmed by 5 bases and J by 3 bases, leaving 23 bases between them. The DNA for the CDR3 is TGTGCCAGCAGTGCTTGGGCGGGCCCGGGCGTTTACTATGGCTACACCTTC. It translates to CASSAWAGPGVYYGYTF.

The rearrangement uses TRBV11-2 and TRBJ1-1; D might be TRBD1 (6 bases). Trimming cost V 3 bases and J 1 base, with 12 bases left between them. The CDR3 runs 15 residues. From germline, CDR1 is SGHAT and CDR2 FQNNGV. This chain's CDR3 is CASSFEPRGNTEAFF. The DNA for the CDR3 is TGTGCCAGCAGCTTCGAGCCCAGGGGGAACACTGAAGCTTTCTTT.

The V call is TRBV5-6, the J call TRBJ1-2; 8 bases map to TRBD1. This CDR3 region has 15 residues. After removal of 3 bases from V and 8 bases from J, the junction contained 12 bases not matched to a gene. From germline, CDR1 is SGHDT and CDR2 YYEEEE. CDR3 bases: TGTGCCAGCAGCTCCCTAGACAGGGGACATCGGGGCTACACCTTC. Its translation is CASSSLDRGHRGYTF.

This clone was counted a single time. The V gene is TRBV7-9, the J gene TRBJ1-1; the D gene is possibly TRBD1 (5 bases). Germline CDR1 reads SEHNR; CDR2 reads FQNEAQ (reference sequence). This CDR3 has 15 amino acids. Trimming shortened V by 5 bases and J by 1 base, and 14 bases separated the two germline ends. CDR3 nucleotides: TGTGCCAGCAGCCTGAAGGGGTCGGGGAACACTGAAGCTTTCTTT. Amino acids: CASSLKGSGNTEAFF.

CDR3 nucleotide sequence: TGCGCCAGCAGTGGGGCGGGGGAGACCCAGTACTTC. This sequence encodes CASSGAGETQYF. V usage is TRBV10-1 and J usage is TRBJ2-5; weak D call: TRBD2 (6 bases). Germline V gives CDR1 WNHNN, CDR2 SYGVQD (reference sequence). The length of the CDR3 is 12 residues. Trimming left V 4 bases short and J 5 bases short, with 8 bases between.

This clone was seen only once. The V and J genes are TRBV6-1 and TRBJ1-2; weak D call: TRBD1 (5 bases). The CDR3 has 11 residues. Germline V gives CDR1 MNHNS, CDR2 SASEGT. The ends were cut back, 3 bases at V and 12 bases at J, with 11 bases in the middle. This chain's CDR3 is CASSDRVEHTF. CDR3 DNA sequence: TGTGCCAGCAGTGACAGGGTGGAACACACCTTC.

Here the CDR3 reads CASSRRLAGDPTDTQYF. The CDR3 nucleotides are TGTGCCAGCAGCAGAAGACTAGCGGGGGACCCCACAGATACGCAGTATTTT. The chain couples TRBV7-6 to TRBJ2-3; TRBD2 matches at 12 bases. This CDR3 comprises 17 residues. With 5 bases clipped from V and 2 bases from J, the junction kept 8 bases outside the gene matches. Germline V gene data show CDR1 as SGHVS and CDR2 as FNYEAQ.

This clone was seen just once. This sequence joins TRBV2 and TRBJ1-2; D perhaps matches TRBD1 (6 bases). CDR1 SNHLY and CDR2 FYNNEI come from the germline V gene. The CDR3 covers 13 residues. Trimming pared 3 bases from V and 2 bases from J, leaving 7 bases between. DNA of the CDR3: TGTGCCAGCAGTGATCAGGGGAACTATGGCTACACCTTC. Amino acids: CASSDQGNYGYTF.

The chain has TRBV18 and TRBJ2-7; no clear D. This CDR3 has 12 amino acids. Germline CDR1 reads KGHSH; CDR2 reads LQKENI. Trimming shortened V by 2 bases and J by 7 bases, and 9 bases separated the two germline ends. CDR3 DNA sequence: TGTGCCAGCTCACCAACAAACGGGGAGCAGTACTTC. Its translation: CASSPTNGEQYF.

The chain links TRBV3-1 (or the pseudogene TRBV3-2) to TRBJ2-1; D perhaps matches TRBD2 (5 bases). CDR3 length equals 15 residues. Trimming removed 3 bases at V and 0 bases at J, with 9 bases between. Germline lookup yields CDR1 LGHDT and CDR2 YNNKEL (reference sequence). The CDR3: CASSHRAGSYNEQFF. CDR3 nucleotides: TGTGCCAGCAGCCATCGGGCGGGCTCCTACAATGAGCAGTTCTTC.

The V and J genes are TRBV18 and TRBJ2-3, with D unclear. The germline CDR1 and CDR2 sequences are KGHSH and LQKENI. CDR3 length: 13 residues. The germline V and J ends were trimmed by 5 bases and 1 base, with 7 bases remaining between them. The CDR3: CASSSPGTDTQYF. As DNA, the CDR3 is TGTGCCAGCTCATCCCCAGGCACAGATACGCAGTATTTT. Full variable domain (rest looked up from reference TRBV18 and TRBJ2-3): NAGVMQNPRHLVRRRGQEARLRCSPMKGHSHVYWYRQLPEEGLKFMVYLQKENIIDESGMPKERFSAEFPKEGPSILRIQQVVRGDSAAYFCASSSPGTDTQYFGPGTRLTVL.

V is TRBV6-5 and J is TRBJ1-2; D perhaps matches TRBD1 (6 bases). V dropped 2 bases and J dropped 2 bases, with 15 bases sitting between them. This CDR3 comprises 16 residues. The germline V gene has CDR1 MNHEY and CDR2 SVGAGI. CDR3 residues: CASSYGPGDGNYGYTF. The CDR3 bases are TGTGCCAGCAGTTACGGGCCAGGGGATGGAAACTATGGCTACACCTTC.

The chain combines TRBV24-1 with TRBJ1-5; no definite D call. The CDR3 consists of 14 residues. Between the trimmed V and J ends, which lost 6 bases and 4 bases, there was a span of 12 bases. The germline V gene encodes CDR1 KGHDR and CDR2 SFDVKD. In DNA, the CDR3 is TGTGCCACCAGTCCCGGAGGGTTTAATCAGCCCCAGCATTTT. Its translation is CATSPGGFNQPQHF.

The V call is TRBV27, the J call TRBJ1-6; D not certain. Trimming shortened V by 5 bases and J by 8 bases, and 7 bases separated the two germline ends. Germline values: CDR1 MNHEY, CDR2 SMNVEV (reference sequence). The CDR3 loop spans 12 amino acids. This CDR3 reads CASSTADSPLHF. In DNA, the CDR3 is TGTGCCAGCAGTACCGCGGATTCACCCCTCCACTTT.

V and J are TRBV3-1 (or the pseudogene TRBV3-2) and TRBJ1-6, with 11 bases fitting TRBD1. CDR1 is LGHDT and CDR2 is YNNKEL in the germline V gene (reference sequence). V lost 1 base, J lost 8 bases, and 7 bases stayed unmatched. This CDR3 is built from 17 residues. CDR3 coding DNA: TGTGCCAGCAGCCAAGCCCATCCGGGACAGGGGGATTCACCCCTCCACTTT. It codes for CASSQAHPGQGDSPLHF.